This T cell receptor beta chain came from a study of blood T cell repertoires in COVID-19 (dated by TCRdb to about 2020). With respect to the entire study: The collaborator samples originated in the United States, Italy and Spain and spanned the acute and convalescent phases of COVID-19. The material from the prospective study consisted of cDNA or gDNA derived from T cells, B-cell-depleted T cells, or PBMCs. The dataset comprised deeply sampled blood TCRbeta repertoires from subjects exposed to, actively infected with, or recovered from COVID-19. A freely available public database, intended as a resource for researchers studying the immune response to SARS-CoV-2, is where the repertoires were released. The samples were drawn from two sources: the first 160 participants of the ongoing ImmuneRACE study, and some 1,300 subjects contributed by 6 global collaborators. A de-identified subject ID, COVID-19 status, age in years and sex were almost always included in the sample metadata. Where available, HLA class I and class II types were obtained from metadata supplied by the sample provider rather than from assay-based typing. The full study reports these points: Clinical and demographic metadata were provided uncurated, with the amount varying by source and participant.

CDR1 and CDR2 are drawn from the germline V gene: SNHLY, FYNNEI. From the cysteine up to the phenylalanine, the CDR3 has a length of 14 residues. Left in the record is the CDR3 DNA by itself, 42 bases read in frame from the first base. Deletion took 6 bases off V and 7 bases off J, with a span of 18 bases between the germline ends. TCRbeta CDR3 regions were amplified from genomic DNA using the immunoSEQ Assay, a bias-controlled multiplex PCR. Per the authors' processing: The number of nucleated cells in each sample was estimated from the amplification of reference gene primers within the assay. To quantify the absolute abundance of each unique TCRbeta CDR3 rearrangement, sequence reads were collapsed and filtered. For each sample, productive Simpson clonality was calculated as the square root of Simpson's diversity index over productive rearrangements. TCRdb mirrors the immuneACCESS table, restricted to in-frame sequences. Some clones are absent from its copies; in checked studies, under half trace to an unresolved V gene, and the reason for the others is unknown. Clone size and V and J calls were adopted from that table, with D and trimming inferred from the DNA. This sample gives about 250,000 clones in total; around 83% of them show up just once. The ten largest clones capture 4.5% to 6.5% of the sample.

With regard to this clone: This receptor's antigen is unknown. Within one base of it there is no much larger clone, and no base qualities were kept.

Whole blood was collected in K2EDTA tubes by collaborating institutions according to the institutions' own protocols. For TCRbeta analysis, collaborators shipped samples in one of three forms: frozen whole blood, isolated PBMCs, or DNA extracted from either of those sample types. The sequence links TRBV2 to TRBJ1-2, with the identity of the D gene unclear. The sample taken for sequencing was peripheral blood. The receptor was derived from a man older than 75 with acute or convalescent COVID-19. The nucleotide sequence is TGTGCCAGCAGCGTGATAGATATAGTCCGTGGCTACACCTTC. This is translated as CASSVIDIVRGYTF.